Described below is a single T cell receptor (beta chain) sequence and its context. The antigen is unknown. At one end, the junction sequence differs from germline, possibly due to a read error. Using RNA transcripts as the source, TCR beta CDR3 regions were amplified. During a first-round RT-PCR of the TCR CDR3, the HTBI primer set was used. TCRdb analysed the multiplex PCR reads with MiXCR anew, one entry per CDR3 protein. This sample yields more than 500,000 distinct CDR3 sequences, of which about 15% are seen a single time; about 15% belongs to the top ten. The CDR3 loop spans 16 amino acids. CDR1 and CDR2 from the germline V gene are SNHLY and FYNNEI. The sample comes from a study of T cells in Graves' hyperthyroidism and ophthalmopathy. Study results and caveats: Ophthalmopathy prediction by the model preceded onset by a median about 6.3 months.

The sequence was obtained from a woman aged 40 to 49 with Graves' hyperthyroidism. The sample was blood. V gene TRBV2 combines with J gene TRBJ2-5; D is perhaps TRBD1 (6 bases). CDR3 loop: CASSNWGQGGIETQYF. CDR3 DNA: TGCGCCAGCAGTAATTGGGGGCAGGGTGGTATAGAGACCCAGTACTTC.